The rows below give T cell receptor beta chains drawn from one sample of a study of blood T cell repertoires in COVID-19. Sequencing was performed with immunoSEQ multiplex PCR; in TCRdb, only in-frame clones are kept and a portion is missing. The sample yields approximately 100,000 clones, about 78% seen once. Input material: peripheral blood. The receptor set was obtained from a human donor in a cohort sampled during active or convalescent COVID-19. CDR3s include the opening cysteine and the closing phenylalanine or tryptophan. The order of the fields is D gene, clone size, CDR3 length, V gene, J gene, CDR3 DNA, CDR3 protein. D genes are given only for firm matches. Clone size appears in some rows only: once, few, many, or a class for an expanded clone.

>TRBD1|-|13|TRBV29-1|TRBJ1-2
TGCAGCGTTGAGACAGGGGAGGGCTATGGCTACACCTTC
CSVETGEGYGYTF
>TRBD2|-|15|TRBV7-2|TRBJ2-3
TGTGCCAGCACCAAAGAGCGGGGCCCCACAGATACGCAGTATTTT
CASTKERGPTDTQYF
>TRBD1|-|15|TRBV27|TRBJ2-2
TGTGCCACAAAAGACCAGGGGGCGATCACCGGGGAGCTGTTTTTT
CATKDQGAITGELFF
>TRBD1|-|15|TRBV7-9|TRBJ2-7
TGTGCCAGCAGCCCGCGGGACAGGGCCGCCTACGAGCAGTACTTC
CASSPRDRAAYEQYF
>-|-|14|TRBV7-9|TRBJ2-1
TGTGCCAGCAGCTCGGGGAGCTCCTACAATGAGCAGTTCTTC
CASSSGSSYNEQFF
>TRBD2|-|15|TRBV18|TRBJ2-3
TGTGCCAACTCAGCGCGGGAGACTAGCACAGATACGCAGTATTTT
CANSARETSTDTQYF
>TRBD1|-|17|TRBV3-1/TRBV3-2|TRBJ1-2
TGTGCCAGCAGCCAAGTGCTGCCGGGACAGGGGGCTCATGGCTACACCTTC
CASSQVLPGQGAHGYTF
>-|-|13|TRBV7-7|TRBJ2-7
TGTGCTAGCAGCCCCCAACAAAGCTACGAGCAGTACTTC
CASSPQQSYEQYF
>-|-|16|TRBV7-2|TRBJ1-4
TGTGCCAGCAGCTCCGGACAACCCTCCACTAATGAAAAACTGTTTTTT
CASSSGQPSTNEKLFF
>-|-|15|TRBV14|TRBJ1-3
TGTGCCAGCAGCAAGACAGCAAGCTCTGGAAACACCATATATTTT
CASSKTASSGNTIYF
>TRBD2|few|14|TRBV7-9|TRBJ2-5
TGTGCCAGCAGTTTGGGACTAGCGGAAGAGACCCAGTACTTC
CASSLGLAEETQYF
>TRBD1|-|14|TRBV11-3|TRBJ2-5
TGTGCCAGCAGCCGGGACAGAAGACAAGAGACCCAGTACTTC
CASSRDRRQETQYF
>-|few|14|TRBV18|TRBJ2-3
TGTGCCAGCCACAGTAAACTCATGACAGATACGCAGTATTTT
CASHSKLMTDTQYF
>-|-|11|TRBV12-3/TRBV12-4|TRBJ1-2
TGTGCCAGCAGTCAATTTTATGGCTACACCTTC
CASSQFYGYTF
>TRBD2|few|16|TRBV3-1/TRBV3-2|TRBJ2-7
TGTGCCAGCAGCCAAGATGGGAGCGGGGGAGGCTACGAGCAGTACTTC
CASSQDGSGGGYEQYF
>TRBD1|-|14|TRBV6-2/TRBV6-3|TRBJ2-1
TGTGCCAGCAGTTACCCGGACAGGTACAATGAGCAGTTCTTC
CASSYPDRYNEQFF
>-|-|16|TRBV5-5|TRBJ1-4
TGTGCCAGCAGGCGGGAGCCCGCCGCAACTAATGAAAAACTGTTTTTT
CASRREPAATNEKLFF
>TRBD1|-|16|TRBV3-1/TRBV3-2|TRBJ2-2
TGTGCCAGCAGCCGCACAGGGGGCGATGGGCCCGGGGAGCTGTTTTTT
CASSRTGGDGPGELFF
>TRBD2|-|14|TRBV28|TRBJ2-5
TGTGCCAGCAGTGTTACTAGCGGGAGAGAGACCCAGTACTTC
CASSVTSGRETQYF
>TRBD2|-|15|TRBV3-1/TRBV3-2|TRBJ2-2
TGTGCCAGCAGGGGGGGGACTAGCGTCACCGGGGAGCTGTTTTTT
CASRGGTSVTGELFF
>-|-|14|TRBV30|TRBJ1-6
TGTGCCTGGAGTATCCAGGGAAGTATGTCACCCCTCCACTTT
CAWSIQGSMSPLHF
>TRBD1|-|15|TRBV28|TRBJ1-1
TGTGCCAGCAGTTCCTACTCGACAGGGGCCACTGAAGCTTTCTTT
CASSSYSTGATEAFF
>TRBD1|-|16|TRBV28|TRBJ1-1
TGTGCCAGCAGTGCCCACAGGGGGCGACTGAACACTGAAGCTTTCTTT
CASSAHRGRLNTEAFF
>TRBD2|-|17|TRBV14|TRBJ2-5
TGTGCCAGCAGCCAAGAGAGGCTAGCGGGAGCCGGGATGGCCCAGTACTTC
CASSQERLAGAGMAQYF
>-|-|13|TRBV5-5|TRBJ2-7
TGTGCCAGCAGCTTGACAGGGTTCGACGAGCAGTACTTC
CASSLTGFDEQYF
>TRBD2|-|15|TRBV7-7|TRBJ2-2
TGTGCCAGCAGCCCGGGACTAGCGGGATCCGGGGAGCTGTTTTTT
CASSPGLAGSGELFF
>TRBD1|-|16|TRBV6-1|TRBJ2-5
TGTGCCAGCAGTGAGGCCGGACAGGCCACAGGGGAGACCCAGTACTTC
CASSEAGQATGETQYF
>-|-|14|TRBV5-4|TRBJ2-7
TGTGCCAGCAGCCTTCCAGGTATTTCCTACGAGCAGTACTTC
CASSLPGISYEQYF
>TRBD1|-|18|TRBV9|TRBJ2-6
TGTGCCAGCAGCGAGCCGGGACAGGACCTCTCTGGGGCCAACGTCCTGACTTTC
CASSEPGQDLSGANVLTF
>-|-|16|TRBV5-1|TRBJ2-3
TGCGCCAGCAGCTTGGCCTGGGCGGGGAGCACAGATACGCAGTATTTT
CASSLAWAGSTDTQYF
>TRBD1|-|15|TRBV19|TRBJ2-4
TGTGCCAGTAACCCGGGACAGGGGTTGGAAAACATTCAGTACTTC
CASNPGQGLENIQYF
>-|-|14|TRBV7-2|TRBJ1-5
TGTGCCAGCAGCTTAGTCCGGGGCAATCAGCCCCAGCATTTT
CASSLVRGNQPQHF
>TRBD1|-|16|TRBV7-2|TRBJ1-6
TGTGCCAGCAGCAACCGCCAGGGGGCCCATAATTCACCCCTCCACTTT
CASSNRQGAHNSPLHF
>-|-|15|TRBV7-9|TRBJ2-2
TGTGCCAGCAGCTTTGAGGGACACTACACCGGGGAGCTGTTTTTT
CASSFEGHYTGELFF
>-|once|13|TRBV9|TRBJ2-2
TGTGCCAGCCAGGGGTTGCACACCGGGGAGCTGTTTTTT
CASQGLHTGELFF
>TRBD1|-|15|TRBV5-8|TRBJ1-6
TGTGCCAGCAGCTCAAAGACAGGGGATGGCTCACCCCTCCACTTT
CASSSKTGDGSPLHF
>-|-|17|TRBV24-1|TRBJ2-3
TGTGCCACCAGTGACAACTCACTACTAGGGATCACAGATACGCAGTATTTT
CATSDNSLLGITDTQYF
>-|-|13|TRBV7-2|TRBJ1-2
TGTGCCAGCACCCCTTTGGGGCTTTATGGCTACACCTTC
CASTPLGLYGYTF
>-|-|12|TRBV27|TRBJ2-2
TGTGCCAGCAAATTCCGTTTCGGGGAGCTGTTTTTT
CASKFRFGELFF
>-|-|14|TRBV4-3|TRBJ2-7
TGCGCCAGCAGCCAAGAGCGTGCCTCCTACGAGCAGTACTTC
CASSQERASYEQYF
>TRBD1|-|15|TRBV7-8|TRBJ1-2
TGTGCCAGCAGCCGCCTGGGACAGGAAGATAGAGGCTACACCTTC
CASSRLGQEDRGYTF
>TRBD2|-|21|TRBV6-2/TRBV6-3|TRBJ2-1
TGTGCCAGCAGTTACCCGAGGGGGACTAGCGGGAGGAGTAGCTCCTACAATGAGCAGTTCTTC
CASSYPRGTSGRSSSYNEQFF
>-|-|13|TRBV5-1|TRBJ1-2
TGCGCCAGCAGCTTGCCGGGAGACTATGGCTACACCTTC
CASSLPGDYGYTF
>TRBD2|once|15|TRBV7-9|TRBJ2-2
TGTGCCAGCAGCCTCCTAGCGGGAGTCACCGGGGAGCTGTTTTTT
CASSLLAGVTGELFF
>TRBD2|-|13|TRBV29-1|TRBJ2-3
TGCAGCGCTGAACTAGCGGGAGGGGATACGCAGTATTTT
CSAELAGGDTQYF
>TRBD1|once|13|TRBV6-5|TRBJ1-4
TGTGCCAGCAACCCGACAGGGGGTGAAAAACTGTTTTTT
CASNPTGGEKLFF
>TRBD1|-|14|TRBV2|TRBJ2-3
TGTGCCAGCTACCCAGGGGGCGCGACAGATACGCAGTATTTT
CASYPGGATDTQYF
>-|few|12|TRBV21-1|TRBJ2-5
TGTGCCACACTCCCGGGGGTCGAGACCCAGTACTTC
CATLPGVETQYF
>TRBD1|-|16|TRBV28|TRBJ1-6
TGTGCCAGCAGTTTAGGGACAGGGGCGGCGAGCTCACCCCTCCACTTT
CASSLGTGAASSPLHF
>-|-|13|TRBV7-6|TRBJ2-2
TGTGCCAGCAGCTCCCTTTTCACCGGGGAGCTGTTTTTT
CASSSLFTGELFF
>-|-|16|TRBV5-6|TRBJ2-3
TGTGCCAGCAGCTACGTCCCGGGACAAGGTTGGGATACGCAGTATTTT
CASSYVPGQGWDTQYF
>TRBD1|-|15|TRBV10-3|TRBJ1-1
TGTGCCATCAGCGGGCAGGGGGCTAGGGGCACTGAAGCTTTCTTT
CAISGQGARGTEAFF
>TRBD1|many|15|TRBV19|TRBJ1-5
TGTGCCAGTAGTATAGACGGACAGGGTAAAAAGCCCCAGCATTTT
CASSIDGQGKKPQHF
>TRBD1|-|15|TRBV18|TRBJ2-3
TGTGCCAGCTCATCACGACAGGGTAGCACAGATACGCAGTATTTT
CASSSRQGSTDTQYF
>TRBD1|-|15|TRBV14|TRBJ2-7
TGTGCCAGCAGCCGGAGGGACAGGGAGACCTACGAGCAGTACTTC
CASSRRDRETYEQYF